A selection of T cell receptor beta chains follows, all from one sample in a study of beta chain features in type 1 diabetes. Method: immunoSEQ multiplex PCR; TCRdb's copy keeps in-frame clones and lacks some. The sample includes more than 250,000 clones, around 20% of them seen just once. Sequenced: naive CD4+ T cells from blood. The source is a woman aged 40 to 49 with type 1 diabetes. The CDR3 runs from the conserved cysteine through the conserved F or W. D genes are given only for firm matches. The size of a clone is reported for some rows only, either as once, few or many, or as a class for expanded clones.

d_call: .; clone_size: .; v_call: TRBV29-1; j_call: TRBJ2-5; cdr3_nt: TGCAGCGGGGGGGACTCACAAGAGACCCAGTACTTC; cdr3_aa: CSGGDSQETQYF
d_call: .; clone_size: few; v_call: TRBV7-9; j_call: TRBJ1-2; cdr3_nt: TGTGCCAGCAGCCCCGACATTCTCCCTATATCCTTC; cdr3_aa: CASSPDILPISF
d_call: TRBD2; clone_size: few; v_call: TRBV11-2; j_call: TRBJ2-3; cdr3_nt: TGTGCCAGCAGCGCGGCGCTAGCGGGGGGCACAGATACGCAGTATTTT; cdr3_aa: CASSAALAGGTDTQYF
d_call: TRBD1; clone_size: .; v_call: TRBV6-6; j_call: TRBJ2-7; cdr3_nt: TGTGCCAGCAGTTACGGGCAGGGGGCCTACGAGCAGTACTTC; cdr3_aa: CASSYGQGAYEQYF
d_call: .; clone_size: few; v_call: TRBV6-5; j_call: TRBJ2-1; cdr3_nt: TGTGCCAGCACCCCCGTAGGGGTCTACAATGAGCAGTTCTTC; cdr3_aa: CASTPVGVYNEQFF
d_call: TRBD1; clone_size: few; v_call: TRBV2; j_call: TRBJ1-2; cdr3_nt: TGTGCCAGCAGCACAGGGGGCCTGTATGGCTACACCTTC; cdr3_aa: CASSTGGLYGYTF
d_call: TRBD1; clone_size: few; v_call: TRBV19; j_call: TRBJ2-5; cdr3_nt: TGTGCCAGTAGTATTGGACAGGGGGTAGAGACCCAGTACTTC; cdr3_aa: CASSIGQGVETQYF
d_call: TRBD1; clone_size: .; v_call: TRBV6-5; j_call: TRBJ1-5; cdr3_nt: TGTGCCAGCATGGCCCAGGGGGCAAGAGCCCAGCATTTT; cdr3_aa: CASMAQGARAQHF
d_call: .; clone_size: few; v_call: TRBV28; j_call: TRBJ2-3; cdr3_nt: TGTGCCAGCAGTTTCGCCGGGTCAGATACGCAGTATTTT; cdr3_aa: CASSFAGSDTQYF
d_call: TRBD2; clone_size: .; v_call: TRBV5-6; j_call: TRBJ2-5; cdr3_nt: TGTGCCAGCAGCTTGGATGTCGGGGGGGCCCTCCAAGAGACCCAGTACTTC; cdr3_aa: CASSLDVGGALQETQYF
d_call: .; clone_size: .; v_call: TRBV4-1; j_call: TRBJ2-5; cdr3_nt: TGCGCCAGCAGCCAAGAACTCGGGGGGACCCAGTACTTC; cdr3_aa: CASSQELGGTQYF
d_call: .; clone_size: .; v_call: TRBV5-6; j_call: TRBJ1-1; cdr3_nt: TGTGCCAGCAATACCCCAGACAGGAACACTGAAGCTTTCTTT; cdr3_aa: CASNTPDRNTEAFF
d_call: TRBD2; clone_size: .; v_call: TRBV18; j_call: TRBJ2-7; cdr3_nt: TGTGCCAGCTCAATTGTAGCGGGGACGGACTACGAGCAGTACTTC; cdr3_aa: CASSIVAGTDYEQYF
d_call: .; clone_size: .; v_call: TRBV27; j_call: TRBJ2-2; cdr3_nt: TGTGCCAGCAGTGTCAGGACACAGAACACCGGGGAGCTGTTTTTT; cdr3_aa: CASSVRTQNTGELFF
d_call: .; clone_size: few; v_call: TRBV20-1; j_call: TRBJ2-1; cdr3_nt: TGCAGTGCTACCGGGAATGAGCAGTTCTTC; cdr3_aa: CSATGNEQFF
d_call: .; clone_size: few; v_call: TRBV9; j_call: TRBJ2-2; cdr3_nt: TGTGCCAGCAGCGTAGAGTTGGAGGTCAGATATACCGGGGAGCTGTTTTTT; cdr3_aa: CASSVELEVRYTGELFF
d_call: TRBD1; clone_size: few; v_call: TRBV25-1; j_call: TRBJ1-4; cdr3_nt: TGTGCCAGCAGTGAAGGACAGGGAAGTGAAAAACTGTTTTTT; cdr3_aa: CASSEGQGSEKLFF
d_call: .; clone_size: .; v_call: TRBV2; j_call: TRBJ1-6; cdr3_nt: TGTGCCAGCGCCCCCACAGGGAAAAAATCACCCCTCCACTTT; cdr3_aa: CASAPTGKKSPLHF
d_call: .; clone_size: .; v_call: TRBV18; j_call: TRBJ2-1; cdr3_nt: TGTGCCAGCTCATCCGTCGGTGCGACCTACAATGAGCAGTTCTTC; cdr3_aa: CASSSVGATYNEQFF
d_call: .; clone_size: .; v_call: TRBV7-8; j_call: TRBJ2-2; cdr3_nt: TGTGCCAGCACCCCGGGACACTTGAACACCGGGGAGCTGTTTTTT; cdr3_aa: CASTPGHLNTGELFF
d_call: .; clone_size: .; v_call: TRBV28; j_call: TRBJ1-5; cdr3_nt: TGTGCCAGCAGTTTATCAGTCCAGCCCCAGCATTTT; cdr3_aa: CASSLSVQPQHF
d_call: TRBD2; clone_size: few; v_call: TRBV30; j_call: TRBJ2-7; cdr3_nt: TGTGCCTGGAGTGGGGCTAGCGGGAGAACCCGAGACGAGCAGTACTTC; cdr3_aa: CAWSGASGRTRDEQYF
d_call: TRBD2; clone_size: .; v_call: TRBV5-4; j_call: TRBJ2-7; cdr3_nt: TGTGCCAGCAGCCCCGGACTAGCCACCTACGAGCAGTACTTC; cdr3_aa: CASSPGLATYEQYF
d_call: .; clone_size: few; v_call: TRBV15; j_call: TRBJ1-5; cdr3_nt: TGTGCCACCAGCAGGCCGGGAGGGAATCAGCCCCAGCATTTT; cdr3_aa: CATSRPGGNQPQHF
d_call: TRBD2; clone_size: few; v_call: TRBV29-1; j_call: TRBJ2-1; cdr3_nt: TGCAGCGTTGGTCTGCGGGAGGGCGGGAATGAGCAGTTCTTC; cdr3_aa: CSVGLREGGNEQFF
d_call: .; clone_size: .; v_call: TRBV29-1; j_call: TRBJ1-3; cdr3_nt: TGCAGCGTCCCTGGCGGGCAGGGGAGGGAATCTGGAAACACCATATATTTT; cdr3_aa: CSVPGGQGRESGNTIYF
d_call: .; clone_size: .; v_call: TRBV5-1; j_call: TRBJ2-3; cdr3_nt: TGCGCCAGCAGCCGCGGAGAGGGTACAGATACGCAGTATTTT; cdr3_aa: CASSRGEGTDTQYF
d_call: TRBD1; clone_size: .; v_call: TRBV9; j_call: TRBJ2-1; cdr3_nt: TGTGCCAGCAGCGTAGGAGGGGGGACAGGGCTCGACAATGAGCAGTTCTTC; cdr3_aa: CASSVGGGTGLDNEQFF
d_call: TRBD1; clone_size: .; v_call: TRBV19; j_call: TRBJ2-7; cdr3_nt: TGTGCCAGTAGTGTCTCCGGGACAGGGACTTACGAGCAGTACTTC; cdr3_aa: CASSVSGTGTYEQYF
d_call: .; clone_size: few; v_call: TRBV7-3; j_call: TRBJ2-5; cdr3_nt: TGTGCCAGCAGCTTGGGCCACGAGGAGACCCAGTACTTC; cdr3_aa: CASSLGHEETQYF
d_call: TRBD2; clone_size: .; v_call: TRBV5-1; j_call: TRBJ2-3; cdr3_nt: TGCGCCAGCAGCTTGGCCGGGTCTAGCGGGGGCATTACCGCAGATACGCAGTATTTT; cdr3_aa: CASSLAGSSGGITADTQYF
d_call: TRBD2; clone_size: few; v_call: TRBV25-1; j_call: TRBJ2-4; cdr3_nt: TGTGCCAGTCGGGGGGTGACCTCAAACATTCAGTACTTC; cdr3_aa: CASRGVTSNIQYF